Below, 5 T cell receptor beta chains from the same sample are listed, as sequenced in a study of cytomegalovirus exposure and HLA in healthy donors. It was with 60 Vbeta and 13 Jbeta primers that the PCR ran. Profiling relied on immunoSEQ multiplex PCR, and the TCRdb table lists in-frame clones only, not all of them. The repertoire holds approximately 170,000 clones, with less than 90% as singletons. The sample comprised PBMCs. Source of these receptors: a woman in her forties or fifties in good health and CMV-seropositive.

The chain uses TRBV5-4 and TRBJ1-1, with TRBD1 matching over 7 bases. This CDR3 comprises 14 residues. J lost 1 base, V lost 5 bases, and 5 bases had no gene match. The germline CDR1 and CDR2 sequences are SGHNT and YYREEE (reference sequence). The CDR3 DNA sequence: TGTGCCAGCAGGGGGGACAGAGAGAACACTGAAGCTTTCTTT. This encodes CASRGDRENTEAFF.

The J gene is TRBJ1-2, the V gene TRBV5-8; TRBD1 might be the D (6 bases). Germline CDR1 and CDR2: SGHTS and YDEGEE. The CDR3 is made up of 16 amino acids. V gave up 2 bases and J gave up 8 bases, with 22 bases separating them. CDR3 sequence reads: CASSFPFDLGGAGYTF. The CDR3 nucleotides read TGTGCCAGCAGCTTCCCGTTCGATTTAGGGGGGGCCGGCTACACCTTC.

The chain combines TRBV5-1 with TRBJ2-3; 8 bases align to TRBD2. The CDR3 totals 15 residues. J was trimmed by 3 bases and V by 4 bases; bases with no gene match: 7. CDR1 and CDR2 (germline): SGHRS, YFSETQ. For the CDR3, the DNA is TGCGCCAGCAGCGTGGTCCGGGAGGGGACAGATACGCAGTATTTT. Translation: CASSVVREGTDTQYF.

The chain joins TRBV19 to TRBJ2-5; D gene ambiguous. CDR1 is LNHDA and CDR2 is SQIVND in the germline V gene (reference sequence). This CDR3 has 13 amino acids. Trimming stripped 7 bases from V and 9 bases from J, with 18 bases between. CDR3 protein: CASTSSAKSSQYF. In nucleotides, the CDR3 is TGTGCCAGTACATCCAGCGCCAAGTCGTCCCAGTACTTC.

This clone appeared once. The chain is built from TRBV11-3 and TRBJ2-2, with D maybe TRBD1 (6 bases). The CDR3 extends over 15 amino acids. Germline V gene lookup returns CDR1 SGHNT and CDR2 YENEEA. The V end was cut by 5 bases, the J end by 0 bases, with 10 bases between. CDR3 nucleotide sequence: TGTGCCAGCAGCCCGAGGACAGCGAACACCGGGGAGCTGTTTTTT. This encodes CASSPRTANTGELFF.